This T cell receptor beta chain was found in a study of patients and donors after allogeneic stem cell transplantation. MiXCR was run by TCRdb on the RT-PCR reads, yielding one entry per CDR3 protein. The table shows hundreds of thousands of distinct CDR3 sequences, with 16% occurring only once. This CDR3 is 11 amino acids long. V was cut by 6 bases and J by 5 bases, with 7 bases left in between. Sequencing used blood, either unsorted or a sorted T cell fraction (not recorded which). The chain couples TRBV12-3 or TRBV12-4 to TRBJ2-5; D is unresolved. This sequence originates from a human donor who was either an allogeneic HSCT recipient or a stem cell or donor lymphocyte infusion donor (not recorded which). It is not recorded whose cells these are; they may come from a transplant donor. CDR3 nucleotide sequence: TGTGCCAGCAGGGCTTGGGAGACCCAGTACTTC. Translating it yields CASRAWETQYF.